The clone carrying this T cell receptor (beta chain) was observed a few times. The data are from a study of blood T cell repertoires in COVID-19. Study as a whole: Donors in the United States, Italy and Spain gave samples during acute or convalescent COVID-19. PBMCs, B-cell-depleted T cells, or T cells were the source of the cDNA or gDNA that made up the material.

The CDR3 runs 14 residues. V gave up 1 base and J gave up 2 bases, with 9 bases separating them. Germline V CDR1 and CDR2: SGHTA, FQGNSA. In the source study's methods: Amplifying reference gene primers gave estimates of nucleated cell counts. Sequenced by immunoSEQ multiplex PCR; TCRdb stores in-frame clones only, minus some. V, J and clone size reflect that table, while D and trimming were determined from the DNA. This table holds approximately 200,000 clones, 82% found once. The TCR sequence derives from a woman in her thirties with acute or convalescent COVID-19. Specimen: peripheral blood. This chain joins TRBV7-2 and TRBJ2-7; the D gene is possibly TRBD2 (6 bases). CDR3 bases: TGTGCCAGCAGCTTAGTAGCGGTAACCTACGAGCAGTACTTC. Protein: CASSLVAVTYEQYF.